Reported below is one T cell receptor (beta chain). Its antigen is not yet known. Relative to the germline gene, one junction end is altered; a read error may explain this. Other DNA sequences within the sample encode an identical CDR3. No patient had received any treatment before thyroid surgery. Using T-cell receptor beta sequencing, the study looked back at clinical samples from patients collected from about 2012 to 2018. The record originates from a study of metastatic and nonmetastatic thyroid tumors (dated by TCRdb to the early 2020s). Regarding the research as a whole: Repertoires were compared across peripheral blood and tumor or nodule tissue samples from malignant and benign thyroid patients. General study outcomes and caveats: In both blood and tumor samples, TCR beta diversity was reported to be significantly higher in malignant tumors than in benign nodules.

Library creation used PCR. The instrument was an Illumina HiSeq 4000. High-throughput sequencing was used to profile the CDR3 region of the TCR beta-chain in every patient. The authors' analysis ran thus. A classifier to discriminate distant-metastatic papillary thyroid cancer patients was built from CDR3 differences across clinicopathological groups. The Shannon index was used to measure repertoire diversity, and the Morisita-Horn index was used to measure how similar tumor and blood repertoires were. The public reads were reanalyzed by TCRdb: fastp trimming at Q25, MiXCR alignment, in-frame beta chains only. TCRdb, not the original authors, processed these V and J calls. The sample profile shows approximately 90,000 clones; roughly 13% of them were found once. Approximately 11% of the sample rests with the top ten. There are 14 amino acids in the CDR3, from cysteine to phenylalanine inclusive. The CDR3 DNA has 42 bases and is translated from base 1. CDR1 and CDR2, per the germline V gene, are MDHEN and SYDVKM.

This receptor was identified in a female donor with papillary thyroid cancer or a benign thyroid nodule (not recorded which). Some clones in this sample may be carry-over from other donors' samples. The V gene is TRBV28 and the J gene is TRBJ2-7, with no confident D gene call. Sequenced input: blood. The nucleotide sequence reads TGTGCCAGTAGTTCCCGGGCACCCCCCTACGAGCAGTACTTC. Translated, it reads CASSSRAPPYEQYF.